This T cell receptor (beta chain) was sequenced during a study of blood T cells in healthy people across ages. General study findings and limits: Shifts in expanded clonotypes may have been confounded by donor CMV status, which was unknown.

On this clonotype itself: Its antigen is not identified.

Through a sample-barcoded 5' primer and a J-beta primer mix, a second PCR was run for roughly 7 to 12 cycles. MiXCR, applied by TCRdb to the 5' RACE reads, yields one record per CDR3 protein. The profile shows fewer than 950,000 distinct CDR3 sequences, 30% to 45% of them singletons. Material: blood. The source is a man aged 18 to 30 in good health.

CDR3 region: CASSRERGGTGELFF. The CDR3 nucleotides are TGTGCCAGCAGCCGGGAGCGGGGGGGCACCGGGGAGCTGTTTTTT. The chain combines TRBV4-2 with TRBJ2-2, with 10 nucleotides matching TRBD2. This CDR3 region has 15 residues. Unmatched junction bases numbered 3, after V lost 4 bases and J lost 4 bases. Per the germline V gene, CDR1 is LGHNA and CDR2 is YNFKEQ.